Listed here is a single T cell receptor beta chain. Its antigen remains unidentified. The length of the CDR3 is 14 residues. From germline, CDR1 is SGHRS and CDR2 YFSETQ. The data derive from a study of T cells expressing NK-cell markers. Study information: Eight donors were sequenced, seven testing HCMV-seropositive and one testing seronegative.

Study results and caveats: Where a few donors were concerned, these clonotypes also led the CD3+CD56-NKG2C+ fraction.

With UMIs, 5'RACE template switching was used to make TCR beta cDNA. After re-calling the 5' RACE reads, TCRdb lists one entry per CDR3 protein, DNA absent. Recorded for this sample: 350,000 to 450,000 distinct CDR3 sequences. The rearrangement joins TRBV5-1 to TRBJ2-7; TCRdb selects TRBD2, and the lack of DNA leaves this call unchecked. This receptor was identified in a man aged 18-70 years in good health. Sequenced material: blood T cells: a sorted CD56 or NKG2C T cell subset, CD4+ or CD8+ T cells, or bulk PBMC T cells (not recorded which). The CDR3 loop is CASSLPSGGYEQYF.